These T cell receptor beta chains were read from a single sample in a study of human T cells and chemical hapten exposure. TCRdb processed the 5' RACE reads anew with MiXCR; each CDR3 protein has one entry. This sample has approximately 140,000 distinct CDR3 sequences, with 3.5% to 5% found just once. The receptor set was obtained from a female donor in good health. CDR3s include the opening cysteine and the closing phenylalanine or tryptophan. The order of the fields is J gene, clone size, D gene, CDR3 length, V gene, CDR3 DNA, CDR3 protein. D genes are given only for firm matches. Clone size is stated in some rows and not others, as once, few, many or a class when expanded.

>TRBJ2-3|many|TRBD1|15|TRBV7-9
TGTGCCAGCAGCTTCTACAGGGGGCGAGGAGATACGCAGTATTTT
CASSFYRGRGDTQYF
>TRBJ2-4|.|.|12|TRBV20-1
TGCAGTGCTAGACCCGTCGGTCCCATTCAGTACTTC
CSARPVGPIQYF
>TRBJ1-1|many|.|14|TRBV28
TGTGCCAGCAGGGGTGAGTGGAGTACCACTGAAGCTTTCTTT
CASRGEWSTTEAFF
>TRBJ1-6|many|.|14|TRBV20-1
TGCAGTGCTAGATCGGGATTCGCCTTTTCACCCCTCCACTTT
CSARSGFAFSPLHF
>TRBJ1-2|many|.|12|TRBV7-9
TGTGCCAGCAGCTTACCTGACAGAGGCTACACCTTC
CASSLPDRGYTF
>TRBJ2-5|many|TRBD2|15|TRBV12-5
TGTGCTAGTGGTTTGGGGACTAGCGGCCAAGAGACCCAGTACTTC
CASGLGTSGQETQYF
>TRBJ2-3|many|.|15|TRBV9
TGTGCCAGCAGCTCGAGGGCTCTATGGACAGATACGCAGTATTTT
CASSSRALWTDTQYF
>TRBJ2-7|.|.|15|TRBV5-1
TGCGCCAGCAGCTCGACCGGGACTCAATCCTACGAGCAGTACTTC
CASSSTGTQSYEQYF
>TRBJ2-4|many|.|15|TRBV5-4
TGTGCCAGCAGCCAGCCGACAGAAGCCAAAAACATTCAGTACTTC
CASSQPTEAKNIQYF
>TRBJ1-1|few|TRBD1|15|TRBV5-4
TGTGCCAGCAGCTCCGTGACAGGGTTGAACAATGAAGCTTTCTTT
CASSSVTGLNNEAFF
>TRBJ1-1|many|TRBD1|16|TRBV27
TGTGCCAGCAGTTTATCGAGCACAGGGGAGGCCACTGAAGCTTTCTTT
CASSLSSTGEATEAFF
>TRBJ2-7|many|TRBD2|17|TRBV5-6
TGTGCCAGCAGCTCCCGACTAGCGGGGGAAACATACTACGAGCAGTACTTC
CASSSRLAGETYYEQYF
>TRBJ1-1|many|TRBD1|15|TRBV6-5
TGTGCCAGCAGTTACTCCGGACAGGGAGACACTGAAGCTTTCTTT
CASSYSGQGDTEAFF
>TRBJ2-6|few|TRBD1|16|TRBV7-2
TGTGCCAGCAGTCAGAACAGGGGGCGTGGGGCCAACGTCCTGACTTTC
CASSQNRGRGANVLTF
>TRBJ2-1|many|.|14|TRBV6-6
TGTGCCAGCAGTTACGGGGCTAGCTTACATGAGCAGTTCTTC
CASSYGASLHEQFF
>TRBJ1-2|many|.|11|TRBV12-3/TRBV12-4
TGTGCCAGCACCACAGGGTATGGCTACACCTTC
CASTTGYGYTF
>TRBJ2-3|.|.|13|TRBV7-3
TGTGCCAGCAGCTTAACACACGGCTATACGCAGTATTTT
CASSLTHGYTQYF
>TRBJ2-2|.|TRBD1|17|TRBV27
TGTGCCAGCAGTTATGGGAGGGGGACAGGGCGGGGCGGGGAGCTGTTTTTT
CASSYGRGTGRGGELFF
>TRBJ2-7|many|TRBD1|15|TRBV13
TGTGCCAGCAGCTTCAGGACAGGCCCTAGGTACGAGCAGTACTTC
CASSFRTGPRYEQYF
>TRBJ1-6|few|.|17|TRBV7-8
TGTGCCAGCAGCTTAGTGATTAGGGAGACAGGTAATTCACCCCTCCACTTT
CASSLVIRETGNSPLHF
>TRBJ1-4|many|.|15|TRBV20-1
TGCAGTGCTAGGGGTGTGGGGTACGGTAATGAAAAACTGTTTTTT
CSARGVGYGNEKLFF
>TRBJ2-3|few|TRBD2|16|TRBV7-6
TGTGCCAGCAGCTTAACTAGCGGGGGTAGCTCAGATACGCAGTATTTT
CASSLTSGGSSDTQYF
>TRBJ2-1|many|.|14|TRBV5-1
TGCGCCAGCAGCTTGGCTGGGACTTTAAATGAGCAGTTCTTC
CASSLAGTLNEQFF
>TRBJ2-7|few|.|14|TRBV20-1
TGCAGTGCTAGTGTCGGTGGGCGGGGCTACGAGCAGTACTTC
CSASVGGRGYEQYF
>TRBJ1-2|many|TRBD1|16|TRBV4-2
TGTGCCAGCAGCCAGGGTCCGGGACAGGGATCCTCTGGCTACACCTTC
CASSQGPGQGSSGYTF
>TRBJ2-1|few|.|14|TRBV29-1
TGCAGCGTACAAGGGGGGGGCGGCTACAATGAGCAGTTCTTC
CSVQGGGGYNEQFF
>TRBJ2-7|many|TRBD1|15|TRBV3-1
TGTGCCAGCAGCCAAGGAGGGACAGGGGCCCACGAGCAGTACTTC
CASSQGGTGAHEQYF
>TRBJ2-3|many|.|16|TRBV5-1
TGCGCCAGCAGCTCCCGGGCCCAAAATTGGGCAGATACGCAGTATTTT
CASSSRAQNWADTQYF
>TRBJ2-2|many|.|18|TRBV3-1
TGTGCCAGCGCTCGAGAGGGTCGAATGGAAATGGGCCCCGGGGAGCTGTTTTTT
CASAREGRMEMGPGELFF
>TRBJ2-1|many|.|12|TRBV25-1
TGTGCCAGCAGATCGCCGGGACTGACGCAGTTCTTC
CASRSPGLTQFF
>TRBJ1-5|many|.|13|TRBV28
TGTGCCAGCAGTCCCCGGGTTAATCAGCCCCAGCATTTT
CASSPRVNQPQHF
>TRBJ2-2|few|.|15|TRBV11-2
TGTGCCAGCAGCTTAGTTTTGGGTCCCCACGGGGAGCTGTTTTTT
CASSLVLGPHGELFF
>TRBJ2-1|many|TRBD2|15|TRBV11-1
TGTGCAAGCAGCTCGACTAGCGGGACCTACAATGAGCAGTTCTTC
CASSSTSGTYNEQFF
>TRBJ1-6|few|TRBD1|12|TRBV28
TGTGCCGGGGGCAGGGGGAATTCACCCCTCCACTTT
CAGGRGNSPLHF
>TRBJ2-1|few|.|13|TRBV6-2/TRBV6-3
TGTGCCAGCAGTTACTCAGGGTTTGGAGAGCAGTTCTTC
CASSYSGFGEQFF
>TRBJ1-1|few|TRBD1|14|TRBV5-1
TGCGCCAGCAGCTCACAGGGGGACCTCACTGAAGCTTTCTTT
CASSSQGDLTEAFF
>TRBJ2-3|few|.|15|TRBV12-3/TRBV12-4
TGTGCCAGCAGTTTATCGTGGGACAGCACAGATACGCAGTATTTT
CASSLSWDSTDTQYF
>TRBJ1-6|.|TRBD1|14|TRBV12-3/TRBV12-4
TGTGCCAGCAGAGAGACAGGGGGCAATACACCCCTCCACTTT
CASRETGGNTPLHF
>TRBJ2-7|many|TRBD2|15|TRBV19
TGTGCCACCAATACAGGGACTAGGGGCTCCTACGAGCAGTACTTC
CATNTGTRGSYEQYF
>TRBJ2-5|many|.|15|TRBV11-1
TGTGCCAGCAGCTTAACGTGGGGCTCAGGGGAGACCCAGTACTTC
CASSLTWGSGETQYF
>TRBJ1-1|many|.|14|TRBV3-1
TGTGCCAGCCGCAAAAGGGGGGCCGACACTGAAGCTTTCTTT
CASRKRGADTEAFF
>TRBJ2-7|many|TRBD1|14|TRBV10-3
TGTGCCATCAGGGAGGGACAGGGGGCTTTCGAGCAGTACTTC
CAIREGQGAFEQYF
>TRBJ2-7|few|.|14|TRBV11-1
TGTGCCAGCATGCGGGACCCCTATTCCTACGAGCAGTACTTC
CASMRDPYSYEQYF
>TRBJ2-1|few|.|18|TRBV29-1
TGCAGCGTTGAAGATCCCCTAGACAGCCCAAGCTCCTACAATGAGCAGTTCTTC
CSVEDPLDSPSSYNEQFF